These T cell receptor beta chains were read from a single sample in a study of T-cell reconstitution after alpha-beta-depleted transplantation in children. TCRdb re-called the PCR reads through MiXCR, storing one row per CDR3 protein. The sample contains 450,000 to 600,000 distinct CDR3 sequences, over 10% of which appear only once. This specimen was PBMCs, mostly from graft donor cells, taken 360 days after TCRalphabeta/CD19-depleted stem cell transplant. The receptors originated from a male patient aged 10-17 years who had a stem cell transplant for acute myeloid leukemia, so the T cells may come from the graft donor. CDR3s include the opening cysteine and the closing phenylalanine or tryptophan. D genes are given only for firm matches. Only some rows state a clone size, as once, few, many or a class for expanded clones.

TRBJ1-1 - TRBV4-3 - TGCGCCAGCAGCCAAGATTCGGGGGGAGTCACTGAAGCTTTCTTT CASSQDSGGVTEAFF
TRBJ2-3 - TRBV10-3 - TGTGCCATCAGTGAGTCGACGGCAGATACGCAGTATTTT CAISESTADTQYF
TRBJ1-5 - TRBV30 - TGTGCCTGGAGTGAGGGGCCTAATCAGCCCCAGCATTTT CAWSEGPNQPQHF
TRBJ2-2 TRBD2 TRBV7-3 few TGTGCCAGCAGCCCGAGCGGGACCCACACCGGGGAGCTGTTTTTT CASSPSGTHTGELFF
TRBJ1-1 - TRBV4-3 many TGCGCCAGCAGCCAAGATGCGGGAGGGGTCGGGTTTAGTACTGAAGCTTTCTTT CASSQDAGGVGFSTEAFF
TRBJ2-2 - TRBV30 - TGTGCCTGGAGTAAACGGGGTCCGGGACCGAGCTCTAACACCGGGGAGCTGTTTTTT CAWSKRGPGPSSNTGELFF
TRBJ2-3 TRBD1 TRBV10-3 many TGTGCCATCAGGGGACAGGGAGGGACAGATACGCAGTATTTT CAIRGQGGTDTQYF
TRBJ2-7 TRBD2 TRBV18 - TGTGCCAGCTCTCCCCCGAGGACTAGCGGGAGGTTCTCCTACGAGCAGTACTTC CASSPPRTSGRFSYEQYF
TRBJ2-7 TRBD2 TRBV5-1 - TGCGCCAGCAGCTTGGAACGACTAGCGGGGAACTACGAGCAGTACTTC CASSLERLAGNYEQYF
TRBJ2-7 TRBD1 TRBV18 - TGTGCCAGCTCACCACGGACAGGGGGCCCCCCCCCTTTAAGGGAGCAGTACTTC CASSPRTGGPPPLREQYF
TRBJ2-3 TRBD2 TRBV20-1 few TGCAGTGCCCGGACTAGGGAAAGAGCAGATACGCAGTATTTT CSARTRERADTQYF
TRBJ2-7 - TRBV7-6 - TGTGCCAGCAGCTTAGAGACGGATCTTTCCTACGAGCAGTACTTC CASSLETDLSYEQYF
TRBJ2-3 TRBD2 TRBV6-5 - TGTGCCAGCAGTTCCCAGAAAGGGAGGGCGCAGTATTTT CASSSQKGRAQYF
TRBJ2-2 TRBD1 TRBV6-5 - TGTGCCAGCAGTTACTCTCTGTCGGGGACAGGGGTTACCGGGGAGCTGTTTTTT CASSYSLSGTGVTGELFF
TRBJ2-2 - TRBV7-9 - TGTGCCAGCAGCCCTTTCGGGGAGCTGTTTTTT CASSPFGELFF
TRBJ2-5 - TRBV10-3 many TGTGCCATCAGTGAGTCGAATTCACCCCAGAAGTGGGAGACCCAGTACTTC CAISESNSPQKWETQYF
TRBJ2-2 TRBD1 TRBV28 - TGTGCCAGCAGTCCCCTATGGACAGGAAACACCGGGGAGCTGTTTTTT CASSPLWTGNTGELFF
TRBJ1-6 - TRBV20-1 few TGCAGTGCTACTGCAGGGGCTTATTCACCCCTCCACTTT CSATAGAYSPLHF
TRBJ2-5 TRBD2 TRBV29-1 - TGCAGCGTTGTCGGACTAGCGGGTGAAGAGACCCAGTACTTC CSVVGLAGEETQYF
TRBJ1-2 - TRBV9 - TGTGCCAGCAGCCCTCAGGGCACCTATGGCTACACCTTC CASSPQGTYGYTF
TRBJ2-5 TRBD2 TRBV28 few TGTGCCAGCAGCCACCGGACTAGCGGGAGGGCCTTAAAGGAGACCCAGTACTTC CASSHRTSGRALKETQYF
TRBJ1-5 - TRBV6-2/TRBV6-3 - TGTGCCAGCAGTTACTCCGGGGGCCCAACCGTTTCGCCCCAGCATTTT CASSYSGGPTVSPQHF
TRBJ2-3 TRBD2 TRBV7-6 few TGTGCCAGCAGCTCCCTGCTACGCGGGAGGGAGAGAGATACGCAGTATTTT CASSSLLRGRERDTQYF
TRBJ2-7 - TRBV20-1 - TGCAGTGCTAGACGACAGCTAGGGTCCTACGAGCAGTACTTC CSARRQLGSYEQYF